Below, 14 T cell receptor beta chains from the same sample are listed, as sequenced in a study of cytomegalovirus exposure and HLA in healthy donors. The primer mix had 60 Vbeta and 13 Jbeta primers. Sequencing was performed with immunoSEQ multiplex PCR; in TCRdb, only in-frame clones are kept and a portion is missing. This sample has tens of thousands of clones, with around four fifths found just once. The sequencing sample was made of PBMCs. The receptors were sampled from a man aged 50 to 60 in good health and CMV-seronegative.

The chain couples TRBV19 to TRBJ1-4, with unresolved D. The ends were cut back, 6 bases at V and 0 bases at J, with 8 bases in the middle. In germline, CDR1 is LNHDA, CDR2 SQIVND (reference sequence). CDR3 size: 14 residues. This chain's CDR3 is CASSQQSTNEKLFF. CDR3 DNA: TGTGCCAGTAGCCAACAGTCAACTAATGAAAAACTGTTTTTT. The variable domain in full, completed from reference TRBV19 and TRBJ1-4, reads DGGITQSPKYLFRKEGQNVTLSCEQNLNHDAMYWYRQDPGQGLRLIYYSQIVNDFQKGDIAEGYSVSREKKESFPLTVTSAQKNPTAFYLCASSQQSTNEKLFFGSGTQLSVL.

In this sample, this clone turned up a few times. The chain carries TRBV5-1 and TRBJ1-3; 7 bases are shared with TRBD1. The germline CDR1 and CDR2 sequences are SGHRS and YFSETQ. J lost 2 bases, V lost 4 bases, and 3 bases had no gene match. The CDR3 extends over 14 amino acids. CDR3 in DNA: TGCGCCAGCAGCCCCCAGGGGGCTGGAAACACCATATATTTT. It is translated as CASSPQGAGNTIYF.

V is TRBV5-6 and J is TRBJ1-6; no reliable D call. The CDR3 is made up of 16 amino acids. Trimming stripped 0 bases from V and 0 bases from J, with 7 bases between. The germline CDR1 and CDR2 sequences are SGHDT and YYEEEE. This CDR3 is CASSLGGSSYNSPLHF. The DNA of the CDR3 is TGTGCCAGCAGCTTGGGCGGCAGCTCCTATAATTCACCCCTCCACTTT. Full variable domain (rest looked up from reference TRBV5-6 and TRBJ1-6): DAGVTQSPTHLIKTRGQQVTLRCSPKSGHDTVSWYQQALGQGPQFIFQYYEEEERQRGNFPDRFSGHQFPNYSSELNVNALLLGDSALYLCASSLGGSSYNSPLHFGNGTRLTVT.

The J gene is TRBJ1-5, the V gene TRBV19; D uncertain. V lost 1 base and J 0 bases, leaving 10 bases between the germline ends. Germline CDR1 and CDR2: LNHDA and SQIVND (reference sequence). The CDR3 consists of 16 residues. The CDR3 loop reads CASSIVAKNSNQPQHF. Written as DNA, the CDR3 is TGTGCCAGTAGTATAGTGGCAAAGAATAGCAATCAGCCCCAGCATTTT.

There are a few counts of this clone. The V call is TRBV5-1, the J call TRBJ1-1; D may be TRBD1 (5 bases). The CDR3 extends over 13 amino acids. Trimming shortened V by 6 bases and J by 6 bases, and 15 bases separated the two germline ends. The germline gives CDR1 SGHRS, CDR2 YFSETQ. CDR3 region: CASMREGLPEAFF. The DNA for the CDR3 is TGCGCCAGCATGAGGGAGGGGTTACCTGAAGCTTTCTTT.

A word on this clone: A junction end diverges from the germline sequence, so it may reflect a read error. V gene TRBV4-3 combines with J gene TRBJ2-6; possible D gene TRBD1, 6 bases. Looked up from germline, CDR1 is LGHNA and CDR2 is YSLEER. This CDR3 region has 16 residues. CDR3 sequence reads: CASSQEQGTGANVLIF. As DNA, the CDR3 is TGCGCCAGCAGCCAAGAACAGGGCACTGGGGCCAACGTCCTGATTTTC.

The chain recombines TRBV19 with TRBJ2-3, with TRBD1 identical over 7 bases. The germline V gene encodes CDR1 LNHDA and CDR2 SQIVND (reference sequence). This CDR3 spans 14 amino acids. The ends lost 4 bases at V and 2 bases at J; junction bases unmatched: 3. DNA for the CDR3: TGTGCCAGTAGTACCGGGACAGACACAGATACGCAGTATTTT. Protein sequence: CASSTGTDTDTQYF.

This rearrangement joins TRBV2 to TRBJ2-3; D unclear. The germline gives CDR1 SNHLY, CDR2 FYNNEI. V was trimmed by 8 bases and J by 2 bases, leaving 8 bases between them. The CDR3 sequence is 12 residues long. The CDR3 is CASAAITDTQYF. The CDR3 nucleotides read TGTGCCAGCGCGGCTATCACAGATACGCAGTATTTT.

This clone has only a few counts. This chain connects TRBV13 to TRBJ1-3; weak D call: TRBD1 (6 bases). This CDR3 is built from 13 residues. In germline, CDR1 is PRHDT, CDR2 FYEKMQ (reference sequence). Deletions cut 5 bases from V and 4 bases from J, with 9 bases between. DNA for the CDR3: TGTGCCAGCAGCCGGACAGCAGGAAACACCATATATTTT. It is translated as CASSRTAGNTIYF. The full variable domain, rest sourced from reference TRBV13 and TRBJ1-3, is AAGVIQSPRHLIKEKRETATLKCYPIPRHDTVYWYQQGPGQDPQFLISFYEKMQSDKGSIPDRFSAQQFSDYHSELNMSSLELGDSALYFCASSRTAGNTIYFGEGSWLTVV.

The chain has TRBV9 and TRBJ2-1; 9 bases match TRBD2. V dropped 3 bases and J dropped 9; count of bases not matched to a gene: 13. CDR1 is SGDLS, CDR2 YYNGEE, per germline. This CDR3 is built from 16 residues. CDR3 in amino acids: CASSGSGTSPLVEQFF. The CDR3 DNA sequence: TGTGCCAGCAGCGGGTCCGGGACTAGCCCCCTTGTTGAGCAGTTCTTC.

The chain has TRBV7-2 and TRBJ2-1, with D possibly matching TRBD2 (7 bases). V was cut by 5 bases and J by 3 bases, with 20 bases left in between. The CDR3 covers 17 residues. Germline CDR1 and CDR2: SGHTA and FQGNSA. Here the CDR3 DNA reads TGTGCCAGCAGCCCACCCGATAGGGGGGGGCACTACAATGAGCAGTTCTTC. Amino acid sequence: CASSPPDRGGHYNEQFF.

The chain carries TRBV4-3 and TRBJ2-2, with 9 bases lining up with TRBD1. In germline, CDR1 is LGHNA, CDR2 YSLEER. This CDR3 contains 15 residues. J was trimmed by 7 bases and V by 3 bases; bases with no gene match: 6. The CDR3 region has the DNA TGCGCCAGCAGCCACCTACAGGGGGCAAACGGGGAGCTGTTTTTT. It yields the protein CASSHLQGANGELFF.

The chain carries TRBV28 and TRBJ1-2, with TRBD1 as a possible D gene (6 bases). The CDR3 length is 14 residues. Germline lookup yields CDR1 MDHEN and CDR2 SYDVKM. V shed 5 bases and J shed 2 bases, with 12 bases lying between them. This chain's CDR3 is CASSVGGRNYGYTF. CDR3 bases: TGTGCCAGCAGTGTCGGGGGGCGGAACTATGGCTACACCTTC.

A few counts support this clone. The J gene is TRBJ2-5, the V gene TRBV10-1; possibly TRBD1 for D (6 bases). The germline CDR1 and CDR2 sequences are WNHNN and SYGVQD (reference sequence). Trimming took off 7 bases at V and 4 bases at J, with 19 bases between the two ends. The CDR3 length is 15 residues. The CDR3 DNA sequence: TGCGCCAGCAATGCCGGGCGACAAGGGGGAGAGACCCAGTACTTC. The encoded protein is CASNAGRQGGETQYF.